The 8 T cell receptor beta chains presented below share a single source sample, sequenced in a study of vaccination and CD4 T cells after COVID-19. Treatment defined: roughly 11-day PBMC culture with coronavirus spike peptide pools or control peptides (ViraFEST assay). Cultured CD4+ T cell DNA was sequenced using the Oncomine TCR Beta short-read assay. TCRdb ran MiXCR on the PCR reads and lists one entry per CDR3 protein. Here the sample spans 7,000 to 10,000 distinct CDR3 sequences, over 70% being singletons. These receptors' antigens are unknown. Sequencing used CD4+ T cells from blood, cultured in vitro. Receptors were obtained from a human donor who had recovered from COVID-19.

Here the CDR3 reads CASKGEGSNQPQHF. In DNA, the CDR3 is TGTGCCAGCAAAGGCGAAGGGTCCAATCAGCCCCAGCATTTT. V gene TRBV6-2 or TRBV6-3 combines with J gene TRBJ1-5; D is undetermined. The CDR3 is 14 amino acids. Germline CDR1 reads MNHEY; CDR2 reads SVGEGT. V lost 7 bases to trimming and J lost 3 bases, with 13 bases between them.

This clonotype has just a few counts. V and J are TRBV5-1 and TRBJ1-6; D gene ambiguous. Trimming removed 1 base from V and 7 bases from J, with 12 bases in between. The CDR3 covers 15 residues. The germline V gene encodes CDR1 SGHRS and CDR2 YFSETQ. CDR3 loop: CASSLFWGSNSPLHF. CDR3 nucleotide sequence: TGCGCCAGCAGCTTGTTCTGGGGTAGCAATTCACCCCTCCACTTT.

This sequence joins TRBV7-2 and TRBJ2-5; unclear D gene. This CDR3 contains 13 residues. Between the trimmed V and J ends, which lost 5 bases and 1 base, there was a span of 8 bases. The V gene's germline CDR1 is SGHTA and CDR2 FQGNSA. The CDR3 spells CASSPRTQETQYF. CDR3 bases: TGTGCCAGCAGCCCGCGGACCCAAGAGACCCAGTACTTC.

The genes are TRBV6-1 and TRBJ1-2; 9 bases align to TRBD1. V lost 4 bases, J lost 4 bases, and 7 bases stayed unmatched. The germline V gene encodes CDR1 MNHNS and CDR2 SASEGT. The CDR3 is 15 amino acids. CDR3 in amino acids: CASSAGRGQGYGYTF. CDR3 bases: TGTGCCAGCAGTGCGGGCCGGGGACAGGGCTATGGCTACACCTTC.

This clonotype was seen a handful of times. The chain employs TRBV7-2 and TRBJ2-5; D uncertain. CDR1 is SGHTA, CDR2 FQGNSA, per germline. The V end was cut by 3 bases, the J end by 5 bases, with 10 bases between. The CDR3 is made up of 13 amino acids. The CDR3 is CASSFDRVETQYF. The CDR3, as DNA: TGTGCCAGCAGCTTTGATAGGGTGGAGACCCAGTACTTC.

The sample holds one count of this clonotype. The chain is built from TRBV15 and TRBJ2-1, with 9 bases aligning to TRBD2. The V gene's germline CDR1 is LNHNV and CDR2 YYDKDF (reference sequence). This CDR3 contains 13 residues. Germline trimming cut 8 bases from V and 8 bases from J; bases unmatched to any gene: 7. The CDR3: CATRLAGLDEQFF. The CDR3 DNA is TGTGCCACCCGGCTAGCGGGGCTGGATGAGCAGTTCTTC.

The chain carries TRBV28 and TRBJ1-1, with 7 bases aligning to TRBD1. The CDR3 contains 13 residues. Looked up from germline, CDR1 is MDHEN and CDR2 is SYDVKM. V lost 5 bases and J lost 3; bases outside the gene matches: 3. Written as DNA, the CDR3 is TGTGCCAGCAGTAGTACAGGGGACACTGAAGCTTTCTTT. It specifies CASSSTGDTEAFF.

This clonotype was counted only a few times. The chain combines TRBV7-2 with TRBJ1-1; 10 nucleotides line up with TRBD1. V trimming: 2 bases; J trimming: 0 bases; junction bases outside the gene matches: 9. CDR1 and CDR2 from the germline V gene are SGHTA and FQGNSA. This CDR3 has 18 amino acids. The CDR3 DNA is TGTGCCAGCAGCTTAAGGGGGGGGACAGGGGAGTTGAACACTGAAGCTTTCTTT. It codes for CASSLRGGTGELNTEAFF.